This T cell receptor (beta chain) was documented in a study of type 1 and type 2 diabetes patients (dated by TCRdb to 2016 to 2017). General notes on the study: Some 10 type 1 diabetes patients, four type 2 diabetes patients and about 6 nondiabetic controls, all recruited in China, made up the cohort. Across the study, CD4+ and CD8+ T cells were positively selected from PBMCs by means of CD4 or CD8 MicroBeads on MACS columns. Altogether, roughly 18 million paired-end reads were produced across the whole study. In the study, high-throughput sequencing was used to profile TCRbeta repertoires so that type 1 diabetes, type 2 diabetes and nondiabetic individuals could be compared. The TCRbeta libraries underwent paired-end sequencing on Illumina HiSeq 2000 or MiSeq instruments. Similar V gene usage was observed when roughly 20-cycle and approximately 25-cycle amplification were compared, suggesting similar primer efficiencies and random PCR bias. Type 2 diabetes patients served as a disease comparison group for the type 1 diabetes patients.

The sequencing machine was an Illumina MiSeq. Genomic DNA from sorted T cell subsets was used as template for TCRbeta CDR3 amplification. Multiplex PCR with 30 forward and 13 reverse primers amplified the TCRbeta CDR3 region. PCR products were purified with AMPure XP beads, after which indices and adaptors were added in a second approximately 25-cycle PCR. Libraries were gel-purified using the QIAquick Gel Extraction Kit before sequencing. The source study handled its data this way. Paired-end reads were merged using FLASH and were aligned with IgBLAST to IMGT V, D and J germline references. Reads with below 70% alignment identity to germline references were discarded, leaving some 10,000,000 reads study-wide. CDR3 boundaries, reading frame and productivity were assigned following IMGT definitions. Clones at or above 1% of reads were defined as highly-expanded clones, and diversity was measured by normalized Shannon entropy. Unpaired two-tailed t-tests were used to test for differences in Shannon entropy between groups. In-frame beta chains were kept once TCRdb had trimmed the public reads at Q25 with fastp and called clones with MiXCR. For every CDR3 protein sequence, its rows merge into one entry that carries the most common genes and DNA. TCRdb, rather than the study authors, made the V and J calls. The table for this sample lists about 250,000 distinct CDR3 sequences; around 47% of them were counted only once. The ten top clones hold roughly an eighth of the sample.

As encoded in the germline V gene, CDR1 is WSHSY while CDR2 is SAAADI. Trimming costs V 3 bases and J 4 bases, and their ends lie 9 bases apart. Measured from the cysteine to the phenylalanine, the CDR3 is 13 residues long. This entry keeps only the CDR3 DNA: 39 bases, framed from base 1. Every diabetic patient fulfilled standard classification criteria for type 1 or type 2 diabetes, and glucose and C-peptide were evaluated using WHO-recommended methods. Donors were excluded if they had other autoimmune diseases or infections within the previous four weeks. Roughly 10 milliliters of peripheral blood were collected from each participant. LymphoPrep density separation was used to isolate PBMCs. As to this clonotype: It has no known antigen specificity. Qualities for individual bases were not recorded, and no much larger clone is one base off.

Beyond this particular receptor, the publication reports: The study groups were not matched for age and gender, which could possibly have biased interpretation. Type 2 diabetes patients had few highly-expanded CD4+ clones (median one), and those clones made up a median 3.9% of reads. Type 2 diabetes and control samples had highly correlated V and J gene usage patterns, with an average between-sample correlation of around 0.97. In both CD4+ and CD8+ T cells, type 2 diabetes repertoires were highly diverse, with diversity significantly greater than that of type 1 diabetes repertoires. Because only a limited number of T2D and control samples were sequenced, some T1D-only HECs might also appear in more T2D or control samples.

The chain employs TRBV10-2 and TRBJ1-1; the best D guess is TRBD1, with 6 bases matching. This sequence originates from a man aged 18 to 29 with type 2 diabetes. Specimen: peripheral blood mononuclear cells (PBMCs). The DNA sequence follows: TGCGCCAGCAGTGATAACAGGGCCACTGAAGCTTTCTTT. The resulting protein is CASSDNRATEAFF.